These T cell receptor beta chains were read from a single sample in a study of blood T cell repertoires in COVID-19. The protocol was immunoSEQ multiplex PCR, while the TCRdb copy is restricted to in-frame clones and leaves out a portion. The data show about 200,000 clones, around 75% seen once. Sequencing was carried out using peripheral blood. The receptors were gathered from a middle-aged woman with COVID-19, enrolled during active disease. Each CDR3 is given with its conserved first and last residue. Fields, in order: V gene, J gene, D gene, clone size, CDR3 protein, CDR3 DNA. The D gene is left open where the match is weak. Size values are once, few and many counts, or a class for expanded clones, and some rows have none.

TRBV11-2	TRBJ1-1	TRBD1	-	CASSLARQGTEAFF	TGTGCCAGCAGCTTAGCCAGACAGGGAACTGAAGCTTTCTTT
TRBV7-3	TRBJ1-1	-	-	CASSSTGNTEAFF	TGTGCCAGCAGCTCCACAGGGAACACTGAAGCTTTCTTT
TRBV18	TRBJ2-3	TRBD1	few	CASRQGVFTSTDTQYF	TGTGCCAGCCGACAGGGGGTGTTTACTAGCACAGATACGCAGTATTTT
TRBV11-2	TRBJ2-5	TRBD2	-	CASSLRPGGLLQETQYF	TGTGCCAGCAGCTTAAGACCGGGGGGGTTGCTCCAAGAGACCCAGTACTTC
TRBV6-1	TRBJ1-2	-	-	CASSERGSGANYGYTF	TGTGCCAGCAGTGAACGGGGGTCGGGGGCTAACTATGGCTACACCTTC
TRBV3-1/TRBV3-2	TRBJ1-5	-	-	CASSQDRNQPQHF	TGTGCCAGCAGCCAAGATCGGAATCAGCCCCAGCATTTT
TRBV5-1	TRBJ1-2	-	-	CASSPDRTYGYTF	TGCGCCAGCAGCCCGGACAGAACCTATGGCTACACCTTC
TRBV7-2	TRBJ1-1	TRBD1	-	CASSQGPGQGTNAFF	TGTGCCAGCAGTCAAGGTCCCGGACAGGGGACGAATGCTTTCTTT
TRBV18	TRBJ2-3	TRBD1	-	CASSRTGGHTDTQYF	TGTGCCAGCTCTCGAACAGGGGGGCACACAGATACGCAGTATTTT
TRBV6-5	TRBJ1-2	-	few	CASTRSDFYGYTF	TGTGCCAGCACCAGGTCGGATTTCTATGGCTACACCTTC
TRBV30	TRBJ2-1	-	-	CAWGAEGSYNEQFF	TGTGCCTGGGGGGCGGAGGGCTCCTACAATGAGCAGTTCTTC
TRBV5-6	TRBJ1-4	-	-	CASSPAVQGYNEKLFF	TGTGCCAGCAGCCCAGCAGTACAGGGCTACAATGAAAAACTGTTTTTT
TRBV2	TRBJ2-2	TRBD1	-	CASSEGTGGVYSGELFF	TGTGCCAGCAGTGAAGGAACAGGGGGCGTCTACTCCGGGGAGCTGTTTTTT
TRBV13	TRBJ2-5	TRBD1	-	CASSLPPGQNDEETQYF	TGTGCCAGCAGCTTACCCCCGGGACAGAATGACGAAGAGACCCAGTACTTC
TRBV25-1	TRBJ2-3	TRBD2	-	CASGGVNTQYF	TGTGCCAGCGGGGGGGTAAATACGCAGTATTTT
TRBV23-1	TRBJ1-1	-	-	CASFSSRGVNTEAFF	TGCGCCAGCTTCTCAAGCAGGGGAGTGAACACTGAAGCTTTCTTT
TRBV30	TRBJ1-4	TRBD1	-	CAWRQGARGKLFF	TGTGCCTGGAGACAGGGGGCGCGAGGAAAACTGTTTTTT
TRBV7-2	TRBJ1-4	-	-	CASSASWSSREKLFF	TGTGCCAGCAGCGCCAGTTGGTCTAGTCGGGAAAAACTGTTTTTT
TRBV29-1	TRBJ2-3	-	-	CSAGGGGGKDTQYF	TGCAGCGCCGGTGGAGGGGGCGGAAAAGATACGCAGTATTTT
TRBV27	TRBJ2-3	-	-	CASSRSVGAADTQYF	TGTGCCAGCAGCCGGAGCGTTGGGGCTGCAGATACGCAGTATTTT
TRBV7-9	TRBJ1-4	-	-	CASSLVSRSNEKLFF	TGTGCCAGCAGCTTAGTTTCTAGGAGTAATGAAAAACTGTTTTTT
TRBV13	TRBJ2-2	-	few	CASSITPTGELFF	TGTGCCAGCAGCATAACACCCACCGGGGAGCTGTTTTTT
TRBV5-4	TRBJ1-1	-	once	CASFPQGKEAFF	TGTGCCAGCTTCCCCCAGGGGAAGGAAGCTTTCTTT
TRBV5-1	TRBJ2-7	-	-	CASSPSRESMHYEQYF	TGCGCCAGCAGCCCCTCCCGCGAATCCATGCACTACGAGCAGTACTTC
TRBV6-1	TRBJ1-1	-	-	CASSEVSVNTEAFF	TGTGCCAGCAGTGAAGTGTCGGTGAACACTGAAGCTTTCTTT
TRBV9	TRBJ2-2	TRBD1	-	CASNRDRNTGELFF	TGTGCCAGCAACCGGGACAGGAACACCGGGGAGCTGTTTTTT
TRBV4-2	TRBJ2-4	TRBD2	many	CASSQDQVGLAGYKNIQYF	TGTGCCAGCAGCCAAGATCAAGTAGGACTAGCGGGGTACAAAAACATTCAGTACTTC
TRBV12-3/TRBV12-4	TRBJ1-2	-	-	CASNRFSYGYTF	TGTGCCAGCAACAGATTCAGCTATGGCTACACCTTC
TRBV6-5	TRBJ1-1	-	-	CASSSHRENTEAFF	TGTGCCAGCAGTTCCCACAGGGAGAACACTGAAGCTTTCTTT
TRBV19	TRBJ2-1	TRBD2	-	CASSRTSGRNNEQFF	TGTGCCAGTAGTCGGACTAGCGGGAGGAATAATGAGCAGTTCTTC
TRBV6-4	TRBJ2-1	TRBD2	-	CASSPRTSGAYNEQFF	TGTGCCAGCAGTCCAAGAACTAGCGGGGCTTACAATGAGCAGTTCTTC
TRBV27	TRBJ2-7	-	-	CASSRRDIYEQYF	TGTGCCAGCAGTCGCCGGGACATCTACGAGCAGTACTTC
TRBV6-2/TRBV6-3	TRBJ2-5	-	-	CASSYSLGGRETQYF	TGTGCCAGCAGTTACTCACTCGGGGGGCGAGAGACCCAGTACTTC
TRBV5-1	TRBJ2-7	TRBD1	-	CASGPRDRGGEQYF	TGCGCCAGCGGCCCCCGGGACAGGGGGGGCGAGCAGTACTTC
TRBV7-8	TRBJ1-1	-	few	CASSITPVGGTEAFF	TGTGCCAGCAGCATAACCCCAGTCGGGGGGACTGAAGCTTTCTTT
TRBV15	TRBJ1-4	-	-	CATSREPGDEKLFF	TGTGCCACCAGCAGAGAGCCAGGGGATGAAAAACTGTTTTTT
TRBV7-6	TRBJ1-1	-	-	CASSFETGGANTEAFF	TGTGCCAGCAGCTTCGAAACCGGTGGGGCGAACACTGAAGCTTTCTTT
TRBV7-7	TRBJ2-6	-	-	CAKWCAGSGANVLTF	TGTGCCAAGTGGTGCGCGGGCTCTGGGGCCAACGTCCTGACTTTC
TRBV6-1	TRBJ2-5	TRBD2	-	CASSDSGSRLETQYF	TGTGCCAGCAGTGATAGCGGGAGCAGGTTGGAGACCCAGTACTTC
TRBV5-5	TRBJ2-5	TRBD1	-	CASSLGTVQETQYF	TGTGCCAGCAGCCTGGGGACAGTTCAAGAGACCCAGTACTTC
TRBV7-9	TRBJ2-7	TRBD1	-	CASSSPDGTGGYEQYF	TGTGCCAGCAGCTCCCCCGACGGGACAGGAGGATACGAGCAGTACTTC
TRBV4-3	TRBJ1-6	TRBD1	-	CASSLLGQGRSPLHF	TGCGCCAGCAGCCTCCTGGGACAGGGACGGTCACCCCTCCACTTT
TRBV14	TRBJ1-6	TRBD1	-	CASSQDLPGQGQPLHF	TGTGCCAGCAGCCAAGATCTTCCGGGACAGGGGCAACCCCTCCACTTT
TRBV6-4	TRBJ2-3	TRBD2	-	CASSDSAGADTQYF	TGTGCCAGCAGTGACTCAGCGGGGGCAGATACGCAGTATTTT
TRBV9	TRBJ2-7	TRBD1	-	CASSVAGDRGYEQYF	TGTGCCAGCAGCGTAGCGGGTGACAGGGGGTACGAGCAGTACTTC
TRBV5-1	TRBJ2-7	-	-	CASSLSAGDASSGEQYF	TGCGCCAGCAGCTTGTCTGCGGGCGACGCCAGCTCAGGCGAGCAGTACTTC
TRBV19	TRBJ2-2	TRBD1	-	CASGFMGTGGFGELFF	TGTGCCAGTGGGTTCATGGGGACAGGGGGCTTCGGGGAGCTGTTTTTT
TRBV5-4	TRBJ1-6	TRBD1	-	CASSYRDRGQSSYNSPLHF	TGTGCCAGCAGCTACCGGGACAGGGGGCAAAGCTCCTATAATTCACCCCTCCACTTT
TRBV2	TRBJ2-5	-	-	CASSESEETQYF	TGTGCCAGCAGTGAATCTGAAGAGACCCAGTACTTC
TRBV7-9	TRBJ1-6	TRBD1	-	CASNIQGAEASPLHF	TGTGCCAGCAACATACAGGGGGCTGAGGCTTCACCCCTCCACTTT
TRBV12-5	TRBJ1-2	-	few	CASGLASPGRLSGYTF	TGTGCTAGTGGTTTGGCCTCCCCCGGGAGGTTGTCTGGCTACACCTTC